A selection of T cell receptor beta chains follows, all from one sample in a study of shared clonotypes between healthy human individuals. Profiled with immunoSEQ multiplex PCR; TCRdb holds only in-frame clones, not every one. This sample carries about 1 million clones, about 75% of them seen once, and the ten largest clones take over 1.3%. The sequenced sample was memory CD4+ T cells sorted from blood. Receptor source: a young man in good health. CDR3s include the opening cysteine and the closing phenylalanine or tryptophan. The order of the fields is CDR3 DNA, CDR3 protein, clone size, J gene, V gene, D gene. The D gene is left open where the match is weak. A row's size may be missing; if present it is once, few, many or a size class.

TGTGCCAGCAGTCCGGGACTCCGCACAGATACGCAGTATTTT | CASSPGLRTDTQYF | NA | TRBJ2-3 | TRBV6-6 | NA
TGTGCCAGCAGCGTAGGACCGATGCGAAACACCGGGGAGCTGTTTTTT | CASSVGPMRNTGELFF | NA | TRBJ2-2 | TRBV9 | NA
TGTGCCAGCAGTGAAGGTATGGGGGGTGCCACCTGGGTCCAGCCCCAGCATTTT | CASSEGMGGATWVQPQHF | NA | TRBJ1-5 | TRBV6-1 | NA
TGTGCCAGCCACCGTGGGACCACGAACACTGAAGCTTTCTTT | CASHRGTTNTEAFF | many | TRBJ1-1 | TRBV7-2 | NA
TGTGCCAGCAGCTTTTCGGAGTCAGGATCGGGGAATTTCTTT | CASSFSESGSGNFF | NA | TRBJ1-1 | TRBV7-2 | NA
TGTGCCAGTATGACGGGAGGGCCATACACCGGGGAGCTGTTTTTT | CASMTGGPYTGELFF | few | TRBJ2-2 | TRBV19 | TRBD2
TGTGCCAGCAGCACACAGGGGGCGGGTGGCTACACCTTC | CASSTQGAGGYTF | few | TRBJ1-2 | TRBV6-5 | TRBD1
TGTGCCTGGAGTGTAGGGACAGGGGGTTCCTACGAGCAGTACTTC | CAWSVGTGGSYEQYF | NA | TRBJ2-7 | TRBV30 | TRBD1
TGTGCCAGCAGCTTGATCGATGGAGCGGAAGCTTTCTTT | CASSLIDGAEAFF | few | TRBJ1-1 | TRBV5-4 | NA
TGCGCCAGCAGCCAAGCACTGGGACAGGGGTACTACGAGCAGTACTTC | CASSQALGQGYYEQYF | NA | TRBJ2-7 | TRBV4-3 | TRBD1
TGTGCCAGCAGCCAGGCCTCAACACTAGGCGAGCAGTACTTC | CASSQASTLGEQYF | NA | TRBJ2-7 | TRBV7-9 | NA
TGTGCCACTTGGGGGCTAGCGGGTCAAGGTTCCTACAATGAGCAGTTCTTC | CATWGLAGQGSYNEQFF | once | TRBJ2-1 | TRBV15 | TRBD2
TGTGCCAGCAGTTCCGACTCCGGGGAGCTGTTTTTT | CASSSDSGELFF | NA | TRBJ2-2 | TRBV2 | NA
TGTGCCAGCAGCGTAGGTCCGGTGGAAGGGACTGGAAACACCATATATTTT | CASSVGPVEGTGNTIYF | few | TRBJ1-3 | TRBV9 | NA
TGTGCCAGCAGCTTTAGCCACAGACTGACGAACACCGGGGAGCTGTTTTTT | CASSFSHRLTNTGELFF | NA | TRBJ2-2 | TRBV11-2 | NA
TGTGCCAGCAGCTTAGGCGGGGAGGGGATCTTC | CASSLGGEGIF | many | TRBJ2-1 | TRBV7-8 | TRBD2
TGTGCCAGCAGTTTTCTCGAAACAGGGGGCCGGGGCTACACCTTC | CASSFLETGGRGYTF | few | TRBJ1-2 | TRBV28 | TRBD1
TGTGCCAGCAGTCCGGACAGGCGTGGCGAGCAGTACTTC | CASSPDRRGEQYF | many | TRBJ2-7 | TRBV27 | TRBD1
TGTGCCAGCAGTCGCCGGGCCCCCGGCACAACTAATGAAAAACTGTTTTTT | CASSRRAPGTTNEKLFF | NA | TRBJ1-4 | TRBV2 | NA
TGTGCCAGCAGCCAAGGATCGGGGTACGCCTATGGCTACACCTTC | CASSQGSGYAYGYTF | NA | TRBJ1-2 | TRBV14 | NA
TGTGCTAATTCATTAGGACAGGCGCTCTCCTACGAGCAGTACTTC | CANSLGQALSYEQYF | NA | TRBJ2-7 | TRBV7-7 | TRBD1
TGTGCCTGGTCCTCTCGGCTGAACTTGAACACTGAAGCTTTCTTT | CAWSSRLNLNTEAFF | NA | TRBJ1-1 | TRBV30 | NA
TGTGCCAGCAGCCCTAGTGGGCCAGGGGGCTCCTACGAGCAGTACTTC | CASSPSGPGGSYEQYF | NA | TRBJ2-7 | TRBV11-1 | TRBD1
TGTGCCAGCATTGAGGGCGTCTCACCCCTCCACTTT | CASIEGVSPLHF | NA | TRBJ1-6 | TRBV6-1 | NA
TGTGCCAGCAGTTACTCGGGGGAAACCGGGGAGCTGTTTTTT | CASSYSGETGELFF | NA | TRBJ2-2 | TRBV6-6 | NA
TGTGCCAGCAGCTGGAGGGACAGGGCCAGCGAGCAGTACTTC | CASSWRDRASEQYF | NA | TRBJ2-7 | TRBV5-4 | TRBD1
TGTGCCAGCAGCCTGCGACAGGGAACCACAGATACGCAGTATTTT | CASSLRQGTTDTQYF | NA | TRBJ2-3 | TRBV6-6 | TRBD1
TGTGCCAGCTCACGGTCCCCGGGACAGCTTAATGAAAAACTGTTTTTT | CASSRSPGQLNEKLFF | NA | TRBJ1-4 | TRBV18 | TRBD1
TGCAGCGTGCGGCTTGAGGGGGAGGCTAACTATGGCTACACCTTC | CSVRLEGEANYGYTF | NA | TRBJ1-2 | TRBV29-1 | NA
TGCAGCGTTGATTCGGGGTACAATGAGCAGTTCTTC | CSVDSGYNEQFF | NA | TRBJ2-1 | TRBV29-1 | NA
TGCGCCAGCAGCCCTACCGGACTAGCGGGGGACTACAATGAGCAGTTCTTC | CASSPTGLAGDYNEQFF | NA | TRBJ2-1 | TRBV4-1 | TRBD2
TGTGCCAGCCCCGAAGGCCCGGGGGCTAGCACAGATACGCAGTATTTT | CASPEGPGASTDTQYF | NA | TRBJ2-3 | TRBV6-6 | NA
TGTGCCAGCAGGGACACCAGGGGGAATCAGCCCCAGCATTTT | CASRDTRGNQPQHF | NA | TRBJ1-5 | TRBV6-1 | TRBD1
TGCGCCAGCAGCTTGGACGTCTCTGGGGCCAACGTCCTGACTTTC | CASSLDVSGANVLTF | NA | TRBJ2-6 | TRBV5-1 | NA
TGTGCCAGCAGCCGCTCCGAGGGGGCAGGTGGCTACACCTTC | CASSRSEGAGGYTF | NA | TRBJ1-2 | TRBV14 | TRBD1
TGTGCCAGCAGCTTAGAAGGGAAGGCTGGAAACACCATATATTTT | CASSLEGKAGNTIYF | NA | TRBJ1-3 | TRBV11-2 | NA
TGCGCCAGCAGCCCGACAGGGGGGGAAACTAATGAAAAACTGTTTTTT | CASSPTGGETNEKLFF | many | TRBJ1-4 | TRBV4-1 | TRBD1
TGCGCCAGCAGCTTACTAGCGGGGGGGCCCGAAACGCAGTATTTT | CASSLLAGGPETQYF | NA | TRBJ2-3 | TRBV5-1 | TRBD2
TGTGCCAGCAGTAGCACCTGGGATTCACCCCTCCACTTT | CASSSTWDSPLHF | NA | TRBJ1-6 | TRBV2 | NA
TGTGCCAGCAGCCCGGGCGGGGGAACCGCAAACACTGAAGCTTTCTTT | CASSPGGGTANTEAFF | NA | TRBJ1-1 | TRBV5-4 | NA
TGCGCCAGCAGCTTAACAGGGGGCGCAAGGGAAAAACTGTTTTTT | CASSLTGGAREKLFF | NA | TRBJ1-4 | TRBV5-1 | TRBD1